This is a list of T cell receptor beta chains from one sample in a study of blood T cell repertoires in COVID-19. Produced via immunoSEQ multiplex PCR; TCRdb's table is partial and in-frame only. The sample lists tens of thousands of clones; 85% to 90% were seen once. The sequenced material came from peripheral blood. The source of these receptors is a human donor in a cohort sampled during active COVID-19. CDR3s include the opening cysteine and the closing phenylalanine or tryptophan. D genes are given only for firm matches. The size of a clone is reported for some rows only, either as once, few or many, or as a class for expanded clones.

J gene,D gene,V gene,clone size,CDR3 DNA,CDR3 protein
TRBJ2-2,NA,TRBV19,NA,TGTGCCAGTTCCCGGCAGGGGTTCACCGGGGAGCTGTTTTTT,CASSRQGFTGELFF
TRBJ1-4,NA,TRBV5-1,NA,TGCGCCAGCAGCATGGGACAAGAACGTGAAAAACTGTTTTTT,CASSMGQEREKLFF
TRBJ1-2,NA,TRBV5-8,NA,TGTGCCAGCAATCGAGAAGAAACCTATGGCTACACCTTC,CASNREETYGYTF
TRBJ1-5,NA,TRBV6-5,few,TGTGCCAGCAGCGCTGCGAACAGCAATCAGCCCCAGCATTTT,CASSAANSNQPQHF
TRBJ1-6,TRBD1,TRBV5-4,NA,TGTGCCAGCAGCTTGGGACAGGGGATCGGGGCGTCCTCACCCCTCCACTTT,CASSLGQGIGASSPLHF
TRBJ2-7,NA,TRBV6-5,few,TGTGCCAGCAGTATGGAGAGAGGCGAGCAGTACTTC,CASSMERGEQYF
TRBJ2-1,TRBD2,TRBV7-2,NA,TGTGCCAGCAGCTTAGCGACTAGCGGGACCAATGAGCAGTTCTTC,CASSLATSGTNEQFF
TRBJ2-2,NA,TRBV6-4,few,TGTGCCAGCAGACTAGGACAGTTGGACACCGGGGAGCTGTTTTTT,CASRLGQLDTGELFF
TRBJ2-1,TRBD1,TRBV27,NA,TGTGCCAGCAGTAGATCGACAGGGCGTATATACAATGAGCAGTTCTTC,CASSRSTGRIYNEQFF
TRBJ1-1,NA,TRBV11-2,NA,TGTGCCAGCAGCTCACAGGGGAACACTGAAGCTTTCTTT,CASSSQGNTEAFF
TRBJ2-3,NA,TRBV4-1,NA,TGCGCCAGCAGCCAAGAGGGGGCTAGCGGATTCACAGATACGCAGTATTTT,CASSQEGASGFTDTQYF
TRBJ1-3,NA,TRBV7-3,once,TGTGCCAGCAGCTTAAATCCCCAGGGAACGGCTGGAAACACCATATATTTT,CASSLNPQGTAGNTIYF
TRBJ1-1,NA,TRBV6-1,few,TGTGCCAGCAGTGAAGGCCTCCAGGGCACTGAAGCTTTCTTT,CASSEGLQGTEAFF
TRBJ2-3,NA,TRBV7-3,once,TGTGCCAGCAGCTTGGAAGCGGAGCCGCTGTATACGCAGTATTTT,CASSLEAEPLYTQYF
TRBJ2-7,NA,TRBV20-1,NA,TGCAGTGCTAGAGATTCGGGCGAGCAGTACTTC,CSARDSGEQYF
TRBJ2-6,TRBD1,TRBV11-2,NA,TGTGCCAGCAGCTTCTTACAGGGGGCGGATGGGGCCAACGTCCTGACTTTC,CASSFLQGADGANVLTF
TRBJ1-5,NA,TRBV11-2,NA,TGTGCCAGCAGCTTAGTCGGGGGGACCAGTCAGCCCCAGCATTTT,CASSLVGGTSQPQHF
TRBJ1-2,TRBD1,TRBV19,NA,TGTGCCAGTAGTAGTGACAGGGGAAGATATGGCTACACCTTC,CASSSDRGRYGYTF
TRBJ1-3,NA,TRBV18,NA,TGTGCCAGCTCACCAATGACCCAGGACTCTGGAAACACCATATATTTT,CASSPMTQDSGNTIYF
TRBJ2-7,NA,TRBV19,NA,TGTGCCAGTAGTATCGTCCCCGGGGTTGCCTACGAGCAGTACTTC,CASSIVPGVAYEQYF
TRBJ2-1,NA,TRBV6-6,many,TGTGCCAGCAGTGCGGACACTTTCAATGAGCAGTTCTTC,CASSADTFNEQFF
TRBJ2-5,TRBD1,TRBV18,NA,TGTGCCAGCTCACGGGACAGGGGGTACCAAGAGACCCAGTACTTC,CASSRDRGYQETQYF
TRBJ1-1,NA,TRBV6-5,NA,TGTGCCAGCAGCCTAGGGGCCCGGACTGAAGCTTTCTTT,CASSLGARTEAFF
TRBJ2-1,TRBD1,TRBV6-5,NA,TGTGCCAGCAGTCCCGGGACAGGGTTTGTAAATGAGCAGTTCTTC,CASSPGTGFVNEQFF
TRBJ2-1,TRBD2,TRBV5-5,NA,TGTGCCAGCAGCCTCCGTTGGACTAGCGGGTTGAGCAATGAGCAGTTCTTC,CASSLRWTSGLSNEQFF
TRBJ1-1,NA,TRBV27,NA,TGTGCCAGCAGTCTCGGGGGGGCGCAACCCATGAAAGCTTTCTTT,CASSLGGAQPMKAFF
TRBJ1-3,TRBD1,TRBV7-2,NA,TGTGCCAGCAGCTTAGCGCGTGGACAGGGTTTAAACACCATATATTTT,CASSLARGQGLNTIYF
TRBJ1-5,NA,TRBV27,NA,TGTGCCAGCAGTTCAACAAGGGAGGGCAATCAGCCCCAGCATTTT,CASSSTREGNQPQHF
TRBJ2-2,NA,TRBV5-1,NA,TGCGCCAGCAGCTCCCGGGAGTGGGACACCGGGGAGCTGTTTTTT,CASSSREWDTGELFF
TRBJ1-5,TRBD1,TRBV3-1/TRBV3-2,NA,TGTGCCAGCACCCAGGGGGCGAGCAATCAGCCCCAGCATTTT,CASTQGASNQPQHF
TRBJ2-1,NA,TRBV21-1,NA,TGTGCCAGCAGCAGTGGGACAGTAAGAGGCAATGAGCAGTTCTTC,CASSSGTVRGNEQFF
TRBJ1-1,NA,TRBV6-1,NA,TGTGCCAGCAGTGACGGTGTTGACACCTGGAACACTGAAGCTTTCTTT,CASSDGVDTWNTEAFF
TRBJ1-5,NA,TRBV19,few,TGTGCCAGTAGTGTCCCACGCTATTCAACCATAGTCAAACGAGTGCCCCAGCATTTT,CASSVPRYSTIVKRVPQHF
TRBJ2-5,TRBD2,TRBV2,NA,TGTGCCAGCAAGGGTAGCGGGAAAGAGACCCAGTACTTC,CASKGSGKETQYF
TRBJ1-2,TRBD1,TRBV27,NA,TGTGCCAGCAGTTCCCCAGGGGGCTATGGCTACACCTTC,CASSSPGGYGYTF
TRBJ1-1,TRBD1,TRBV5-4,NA,TGTGCCAGCAATACCGGACAGGGTCCCACTGAAGCTTTCTTT,CASNTGQGPTEAFF
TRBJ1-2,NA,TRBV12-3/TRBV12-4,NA,TGTGCCAGCTCCTCGGCCAGGGTGGATGGCTACACCTTC,CASSSARVDGYTF
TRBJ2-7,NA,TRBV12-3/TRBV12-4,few,TGTGCCAGCAGTCGGACCTCGGGGGAGCAGTACTTC,CASSRTSGEQYF
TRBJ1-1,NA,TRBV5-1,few,TGCGCCAGCAGCTTGGAGGGGCTACCGAAAACTGAAGCTTTCTTT,CASSLEGLPKTEAFF
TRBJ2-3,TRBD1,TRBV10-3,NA,TGTGCCATCAATAAACAGGGGGGAGAGGATACGCAGTATTTT,CAINKQGGEDTQYF
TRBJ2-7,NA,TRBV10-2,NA,TGCGCCAGCAGTGATACAGGGACCCTTTCCGACGAGCAGTACTTC,CASSDTGTLSDEQYF
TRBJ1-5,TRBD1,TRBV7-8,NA,TGTGCCAGCAGACCCACCGGGGGACAGGGAAGCCAGCCCCAGCATTTT,CASRPTGGQGSQPQHF
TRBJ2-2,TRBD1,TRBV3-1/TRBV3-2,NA,TGTGCCAGCAGCCAAGGACAGGGCCGGGAGCTGTTTTTT,CASSQGQGRELFF
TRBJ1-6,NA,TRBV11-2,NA,TGTGCCAGCAGCTTAACAGCCAGCTCCTATAATTCACCCCTCCACTTT,CASSLTASSYNSPLHF
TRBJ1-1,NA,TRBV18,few,TGTGCCAGCTCACGGCAAGGACAGCAGAACACTGAAGCTTTCTTT,CASSRQGQQNTEAFF
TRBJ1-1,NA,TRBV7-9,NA,TGTGCCAGCAGCTTAGAGTTGGCCACTGAAGCTTTCTTT,CASSLELATEAFF
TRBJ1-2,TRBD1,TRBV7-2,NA,TGTGCCAGCAGCGAGGACAGGAACTATGGCTACACCTTC,CASSEDRNYGYTF
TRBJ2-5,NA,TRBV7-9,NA,TGTGCCACAGCGTTATATGGCAGAGAAGAGACCCAGTACTTC,CATALYGREETQYF
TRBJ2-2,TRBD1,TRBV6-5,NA,TGTGCCAGCAGGTTGGGGACAGGGGACACCGGGGAGCTGTTTTTT,CASRLGTGDTGELFF
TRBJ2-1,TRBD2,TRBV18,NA,TGTGCCAGCTCACCCGTTCTGAAGAGCGGGAGGGCCTACAATGAGCAGTTCTTC,CASSPVLKSGRAYNEQFF
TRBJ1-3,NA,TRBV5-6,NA,TGTGCCAGCAGCTTAGGACAGACTTTCTCTGGAAACACCATATATTTT,CASSLGQTFSGNTIYF
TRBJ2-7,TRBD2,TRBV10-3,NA,TGTGCCATCAGTCCTCTAGCGGGGAGCTACGAGCAGTACTTC,CAISPLAGSYEQYF
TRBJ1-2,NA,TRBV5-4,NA,TGTGCCAGCAGCCAACAGGAAAACTATGGCTACACCTTC,CASSQQENYGYTF
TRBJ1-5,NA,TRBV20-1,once,TGCAGTGCTAGTTTACCAGGGTTGGACAATCAGCCCCAGCATTTT,CSASLPGLDNQPQHF
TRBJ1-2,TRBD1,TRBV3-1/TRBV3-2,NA,TGTGCCAGCAGCTTAGGAGGGACAGGGTATGGCTACACCTTC,CASSLGGTGYGYTF
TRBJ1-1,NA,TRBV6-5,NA,TGTGCCAGCAGTTTACAGGTCCCGGGGAACACTGAAGCTTTCTTT,CASSLQVPGNTEAFF
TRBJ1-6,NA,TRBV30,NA,TGTGCCTGGAGTCGGGGGAGGGACACCCTCCACTTT,CAWSRGRDTLHF